Reported below is one TCR beta chain. The sample belongs to a study of control samples from healthy donors and cancer patients. The CDR3 totals 16 residues. V lost 6 bases and J lost 5; bases outside the gene matches: 11. The V gene's germline CDR1 is SNHLY and CDR2 FYNNEI. Assay: immunoSEQ multiplex PCR; the TCRdb copy retains only in-frame clones and omits some. The sample carries about 150,000 clones, nearly 95% recorded once. The J gene is TRBJ2-5, the V gene TRBV2, with TRBD2 identical over 11 bases. The sequencing sample was made of blood. The TCR was taken from a man aged 45-60 years in good health. This chain's CDR3 is CASSRGLAGGRETQYF. The CDR3 region has the DNA TGTGCCAGCAGCCGGGGTCTAGCGGGAGGTAGGGAGACCCAGTACTTC.